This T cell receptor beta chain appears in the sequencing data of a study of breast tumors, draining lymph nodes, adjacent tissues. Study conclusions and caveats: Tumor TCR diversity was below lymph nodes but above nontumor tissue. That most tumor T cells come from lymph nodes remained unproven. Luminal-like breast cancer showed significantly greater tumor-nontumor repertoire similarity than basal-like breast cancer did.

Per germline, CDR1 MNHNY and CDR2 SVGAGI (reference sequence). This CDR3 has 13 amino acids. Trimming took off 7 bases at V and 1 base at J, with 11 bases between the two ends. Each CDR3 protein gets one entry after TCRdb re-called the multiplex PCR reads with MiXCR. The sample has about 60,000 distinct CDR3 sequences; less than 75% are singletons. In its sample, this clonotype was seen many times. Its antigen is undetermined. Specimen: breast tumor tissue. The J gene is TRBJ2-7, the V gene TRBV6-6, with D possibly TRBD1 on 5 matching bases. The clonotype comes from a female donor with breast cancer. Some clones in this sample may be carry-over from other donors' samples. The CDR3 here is CASKKTASYEQYF. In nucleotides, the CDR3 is TGTGCCAGCAAAAAGACAGCTTCCTACGAGCAGTACTTC.